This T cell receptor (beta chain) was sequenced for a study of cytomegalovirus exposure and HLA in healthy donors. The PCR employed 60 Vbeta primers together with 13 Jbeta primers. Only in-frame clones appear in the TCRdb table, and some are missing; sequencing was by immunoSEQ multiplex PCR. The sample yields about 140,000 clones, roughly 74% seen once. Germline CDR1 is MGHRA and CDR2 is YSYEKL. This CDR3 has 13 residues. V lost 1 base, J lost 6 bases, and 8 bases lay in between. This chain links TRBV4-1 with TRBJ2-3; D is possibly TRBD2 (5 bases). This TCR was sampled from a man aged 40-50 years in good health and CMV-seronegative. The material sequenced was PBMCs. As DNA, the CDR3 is TGCGCCAGCAGCCAAGGAGCGGTGGATACGCAGTATTTT. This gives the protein CASSQGAVDTQYF.